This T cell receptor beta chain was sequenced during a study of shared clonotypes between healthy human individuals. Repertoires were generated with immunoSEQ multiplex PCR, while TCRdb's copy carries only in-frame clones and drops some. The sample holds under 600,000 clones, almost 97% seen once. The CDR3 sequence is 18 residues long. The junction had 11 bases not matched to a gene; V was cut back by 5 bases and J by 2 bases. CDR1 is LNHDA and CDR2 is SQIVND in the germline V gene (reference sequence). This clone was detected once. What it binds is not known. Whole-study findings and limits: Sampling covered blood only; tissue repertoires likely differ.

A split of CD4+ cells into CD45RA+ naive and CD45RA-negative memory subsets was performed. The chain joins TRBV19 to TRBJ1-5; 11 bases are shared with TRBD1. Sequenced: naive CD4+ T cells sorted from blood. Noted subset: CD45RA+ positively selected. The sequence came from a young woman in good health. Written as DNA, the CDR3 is TGTGCCAGTAGTTCCCCGGACAGGGGGCATTTAGGCAATCAGCCCCAGCATTTT. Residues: CASSSPDRGHLGNQPQHF.